The 21 T cell receptor beta chains below all came from one sample that was sequenced in a study of human T cells and chemical hapten exposure. Treatment indicated: therapeutic diphenylcyclopropenone sensitization with weekly scalp DPC. Individual cDNA molecules had unique molecular identifiers attached to them by the library. MiXCR was run by TCRdb on the reads, yielding one entry per CDR3 protein. The repertoire holds about 5,100 distinct CDR3 sequences, with around half as singletons. The sequencing here drew on whole blood, taken before DPC sensitization or 2, 6, or about 24 weeks after (not recorded which). These receptors originate from an adult with alopecia areata. Some clones in this sample may be carry-over from other donors' samples. This table probably holds off-target reads from a library built for another chain.

The chain recombines TRBV20-1 with TRBJ2-7, with 7 bases identical to TRBD2. This CDR3 has 14 residues. After removal of 4 bases from V and 6 bases from J, the junction contained 12 bases not matched to a gene. Germline V gene data show CDR1 as DFQATT and CDR2 as SNEGSKA (reference sequence). Here the CDR3 reads CSATGTIRTSEQYF. CDR3 DNA: TGCAGTGCTACTGGGACTATCCGAACCTCCGAGCAGTACTTC.

V usage is TRBV20-1 and J usage is TRBJ2-3; 7 bases map to TRBD2. The ends lost 0 bases at V and 8 bases at J; junction bases unmatched: 5. The CDR3 consists of 13 residues. Germline V gives CDR1 DFQATT, CDR2 SNEGSKA (reference sequence). In DNA, the CDR3 is TGCAGTGCTAGAGATACGGGGGGAGGTACGCAGTATTTT. It translates to CSARDTGGGTQYF.

The rearrangement links TRBV20-1 to TRBJ2-7, with 9 bases aligning to TRBD2. Germline V gene lookup returns CDR1 DFQATT and CDR2 SNEGSKA (reference sequence). CDR3 length: 15 residues. V was clipped by 3 bases and J by 2 bases; unmatched bases: 8. Written as DNA, the CDR3 is TGCAGTGCTAGTCTCCCCCCTAGCGGGGCCTACGAGCAGTACTTC. Protein: CSASLPPSGAYEQYF.

The chain is built from TRBV19 and TRBJ1-3; no clear D gene. This CDR3 is built from 15 residues. Looked up from germline, CDR1 is LNHDA and CDR2 is SQIVND (reference sequence). V was cut by 9 bases and J by 0 bases, with 15 bases left in between. This CDR3 reads CASNGLKNSGNTIYF. The CDR3 nucleotides are TGTGCCAGCAACGGACTGAAGAACTCTGGAAACACCATATATTTT.

The chain is built from TRBV6-5 and TRBJ2-7, with D perhaps TRBD1 or TRBD2 (6 bases each). The CDR3 is 14 amino acids. Germline V gives CDR1 MNHEY, CDR2 SVGAGI. V dropped 2 bases and J dropped 5 bases, with 13 bases sitting between them. CDR3 sequence: CASSYGVGGHEQYF. The CDR3 DNA follows: TGTGCCAGCAGTTACGGAGTCGGGGGCCACGAGCAGTACTTC.

This chain connects TRBV5-1 to TRBJ2-2, with 12 bases aligning to TRBD2. Germline CDR1 reads SGHRS; CDR2 reads YFSETQ. The CDR3 length is 17 residues. With V trimmed by 3 bases and J by 2 bases, 5 bases remained unmatched. As DNA, the CDR3 is TGCGCCAGCAGCTCGACTAGCGGGAGCGGTAACACCGGGGAGCTGTTTTTT. Its translation: CASSSTSGSGNTGELFF.

The chain uses TRBV29-1 and TRBJ2-4; possibly TRBD1 for D (5 bases). The CDR3 has 12 amino acids. The germline V and J ends were trimmed by 1 base and 8 bases, with 9 bases remaining between them. CDR1 SQVTM and CDR2 ANQGSEA come from the germline V gene. The CDR3 reads CSVEAQGYIQYF. CDR3 nucleotides: TGCAGCGTTGAAGCCCAGGGTTACATTCAGTACTTC.

The J gene is TRBJ2-7, the V gene TRBV20-1; D gene unclear. The length of the CDR3 is 13 residues. V lost 6 bases and J lost 5, with 17 bases in between. Germline V gene sequence: CDR1 DFQATT, CDR2 SNEGSKA (reference sequence). The CDR3 sequence is CSALRQTANEQYF. Written as DNA, the CDR3 is TGCAGTGCCCTTCGGCAGACTGCAAACGAGCAGTACTTC.

The chain links TRBV5-6 to TRBJ2-1, with TRBD2 as a possible D gene (6 bases). This CDR3 has 11 residues. From germline, CDR1 is SGHDT and CDR2 YYEEEE. Between the trimmed V and J ends, which lost 7 bases and 7 bases, there was a span of 9 bases. The CDR3 here is CASRLGNEQFF. The DNA for the CDR3 is TGTGCCAGCCGACTAGGAAATGAGCAGTTCTTC.

This sequence joins TRBV5-1 and TRBJ2-5; the D is unclear. CDR1 and CDR2 (germline): SGHRS, YFSETQ. CDR3 length: 11 amino acids. With 4 bases removed from V and 1 base from J, the gap between germline ends came to 2 bases. The CDR3 region is CASSAQETQYF. The CDR3 DNA reads TGCGCCAGCAGCGCCCAAGAGACCCAGTACTTC.

V usage is TRBV5-1 and J usage is TRBJ2-1, with 13 bases aligning to TRBD2. With 8 bases clipped from V and 8 bases from J, the junction kept 10 bases outside the gene matches. The CDR3 is made up of 15 amino acids. CDR1 and CDR2 (germline): SGHRS, YFSETQ. The CDR3 DNA reads as TGCGCCAGTTCTGCGGGACTAGCGGGACGGGATGAGCAGTTCTTC. Translated, it gives CASSAGLAGRDEQFF.

This clonotype was detected only a few times. The chain joins TRBV18 to TRBJ2-5; TRBD1 matches 7 bases. CDR3 length: 14 amino acids. Trimming cost V 1 base and J 5 bases; bases outside gene matches: 4. Germline-derived CDR1 and CDR2 are KGHSH and LQKENI. Here the CDR3 DNA reads TGTGCCAGCTCACCACGGACAGGCGAGGAGACCCAGTACTTC. It yields the protein CASSPRTGEETQYF.

The chain is built from TRBV12-3 or TRBV12-4 and TRBJ2-7; D is possibly TRBD2 (6 bases). V was shortened by 3 bases and J by 0 bases, with 15 bases between the two germline ends. The CDR3 consists of 16 residues. CDR3 sequence (DNA): TGTGCCAGCAGTTTTATATATGGCGGGACCTCCTACGAGCAGTACTTC. Encoded protein: CASSFIYGGTSYEQYF.

The V call is TRBV6-5, the J call TRBJ2-1; 11 nucleotides match TRBD2. Germline CDR1 reads MNHEY; CDR2 reads SVGAGI. There are 15 residues in the CDR3. V lost 5 bases and J lost 2; bases outside the gene matches: 2. CDR3 loop: CASSPSGRTYNEQFF. CDR3 nucleotide sequence: TGTGCCAGCAGTCCTAGCGGGAGGACCTACAATGAGCAGTTCTTC.

V and J are TRBV7-6 and TRBJ2-5, with TRBD1 identical over 7 bases. After removal of 5 bases from V and 2 bases from J, the junction contained 11 bases not matched to a gene. The germline V gene encodes CDR1 SGHVS and CDR2 FNYEAQ. CDR3 length: 16 amino acids. The CDR3 DNA sequence: TGTGCCAGCAGCCCAGCCCACCGGGACAGACAAGAGACCCAGTACTTC. Protein sequence: CASSPAHRDRQETQYF. Supplemented by reference TRBV7-6 and TRBJ2-5, the full variable domain reads GAGVSQSPRYKVTKRGQDVALRCDPISGHVSLYWYRQALGQGPEFLTYFNYEAQQDKSGLPNDRFSAERPEGSISTLTIQRTEQRDSAMYRCASSPAHRDRQETQYFGPGTRLLVL.

This clonotype showed up just a few times. The V gene is TRBV18, the J gene TRBJ2-1, with 12 bases that match TRBD2. This CDR3 comprises 16 residues. The germline V gene has CDR1 KGHSH and CDR2 LQKENI. The V gene end was trimmed by 3 bases and the J gene end by 6 bases; junction bases not matched to a gene: 6. The DNA of the CDR3 is TGTGCCAGCTCACCTCCTAGCGGGAGGGTGGCCAATGAGCAGTTCTTC. Its protein is CASSPPSGRVANEQFF.

A word on this clonotype: Relative to the germline gene, one junction end is altered; a read error may explain this. DNA of the CDR3: TGTGCCAGCAGCCAAGGCTTAGCATTCCTAGCCATAAACATTCAGTACTTC. This codes for CASSQGLAFLAINIQYF. The gene calls are TRBV3-1 and TRBJ2-4, with TRBD2 as a possible D gene (5 bases). The CDR3 sequence is 17 residues long. CDR1 LGHDT and CDR2 YNNKEL come from the germline V gene (reference sequence).

V and J are TRBV27 and TRBJ2-1; D might be TRBD1 (5 bases). The CDR3 is 16 residues long. Trimming shortened V by 3 bases and J by 0 bases, and 12 bases separated the two germline ends. The germline CDR1 and CDR2 sequences are MNHEY and SMNVEV (reference sequence). The CDR3 bases are TGTGCCAGCAGTTTTTTTATAGGGGCCTCCTACAATGAGCAGTTCTTC. This codes for CASSFFIGASYNEQFF.

This clonotype has just a few counts. The chain combines TRBV5-1 with TRBJ2-7; 8 bases are shared with TRBD1. The V gene end was trimmed by 3 bases and the J gene end by 7 bases; junction bases not matched to a gene: 12. Germline V lookup: CDR1 SGHRS, CDR2 YFSETQ. The CDR3 spans 15 residues. CDR3 DNA: TGCGCCAGCAGCTCAACAGGGGGAACCCTTGGAGAGCAGTACTTC. It codes for CASSSTGGTLGEQYF.

V gene TRBV20-1 combines with J gene TRBJ2-3, with a weak D call TRBD1 (5 bases). V lost 6 bases, J lost 0 bases, and 10 bases lay in between. This CDR3 has 13 amino acids. Germline CDR1 is DFQATT and CDR2 is SNEGSKA (reference sequence). Here the CDR3 reads CSAGRQSTDTQYF. DNA of the CDR3: TGCAGTGCCGGCAGACAGAGCACAGATACGCAGTATTTT.

This clonotype was seen only a few times. CDR3 nucleotide sequence: TGCGCCAGCAGTCAATCGCGATGTAGCGGGTTCTACAATGAGCAGTTCTTC. Its protein product is CASSQSRCSGFYNEQFF. This chain connects TRBV23-1 to TRBJ2-1, with TRBD2 identical over 7 bases. TRBV23-1 is reported as an ORF; its role is uncertain. J was trimmed by 3 bases and V by 0 bases; bases with no gene match: 8. The CDR3 length is 17 residues.